The clone carrying this T cell receptor beta chain was counted ten times or more. This sample includes further DNA sequences coding for the same CDR3. The CDR3 totals 11 residues. V lost 5 bases, J lost 2 bases, and 6 bases lay in between. Germline values: CDR1 SQVTM, CDR2 ANQGSEA. The data were taken from a study of beta chain features in type 1 diabetes. Sequencing targeted expressed TCRB transcripts, as all isolated RNA had been reverse transcribed. Sequencing used immunoSEQ multiplex PCR; TCRdb keeps in-frame clones, though not all of them. The sample contains roughly 230,000 clones, around 9.6% of which appear only once. Every donor had blood drawn once into heparin, approximately 120 mL on average.

V usage is TRBV29-1 and J usage is TRBJ1-1; the D is unclear. Sequences were obtained from naive CD4+ T cells from blood. The TCR originated in a woman aged 18-29 years in good health. CDR3 sequence reads: CSVSGNTEAFF. The CDR3 DNA follows: TGCAGCGTTTCAGGAAACACTGAAGCTTTCTTT.